One and the same sample provided the 4 T cell receptor beta chains below, sequenced in a study of blood T cell repertoires in COVID-19. Profiling relied on immunoSEQ multiplex PCR, and the TCRdb table lists in-frame clones only, not all of them. Of 40,000 or so clones listed, 70% to 90% were seen once; the top ten hold around 5.1%. What was sequenced was peripheral blood. Receptors were obtained from a man aged 55 to 70 with COVID-19, enrolled during active disease.

There are a few counts of this clone. This chain uses TRBV6-5 with TRBJ2-1; D might be TRBD2 (5 bases). Between the trimmed V and J ends, which lost 0 bases and 8 bases, there was a span of 11 bases. Germline CDR1 is MNHEY and CDR2 is SVGAGI. This CDR3 has 14 amino acids. CDR3: CASSYSRAEDEQFF. DNA for the CDR3: TGTGCCAGCAGTTACTCCCGGGCGGAGGATGAGCAGTTCTTC.

The chain couples TRBV30 to TRBJ1-3; D not certain. The CDR3 runs to 14 residues. The V and J ends lost 2 bases and 0 bases respectively, with 8 bases between them. Germline V gene sequence: CDR1 GTSNPN, CDR2 SVGIG (reference sequence). CDR3 sequence reads: CAWSPGISGNTIYF. The CDR3, as DNA: TGTGCCTGGAGTCCGGGGATCTCTGGAAACACCATATATTTT.

V usage is TRBV18 and J usage is TRBJ1-2; a possible D gene is TRBD1 (5 bases). Germline V gives CDR1 KGHSH, CDR2 LQKENI. The CDR3 contains 14 residues. V was cut by 2 bases and J by 4 bases, with 11 bases left in between. In DNA, the CDR3 is TGTGCCAGCTCACCAACGGGGGAAGGCTATGGCTACACCTTC. It is translated as CASSPTGEGYGYTF.

The J gene is TRBJ2-7, the V gene TRBV28, with TRBD2 matching 15 bases. Germline-derived CDR1 and CDR2 are MDHEN and SYDVKM. The ends lost 6 bases at V and 4 bases at J; junction bases unmatched: 7. This CDR3 contains 16 residues. The CDR3 here is CASRSTGTSGRYEQYF. The CDR3 nucleotides are TGTGCCAGCAGGTCCACCGGGACTAGCGGGAGGTACGAGCAGTACTTC.